This T cell receptor (beta chain) originates from a study of cytomegalovirus exposure and HLA in healthy donors. Study-wide context: Previous work identified 100 million or so unique TCR beta sequences from around 180 million T cells.

A multiplex PCR was run with 60 Vbeta primers and 13 Jbeta primers. Some clones are missing from TCRdb's copy, which holds only in-frame ones; the method was immunoSEQ multiplex PCR. The sample has about 140,000 clones; approximately 72% are singletons. The V gene's germline CDR1 is SGHVS and CDR2 FNYEAQ. V trimming: 1 base; J trimming: 8 bases; junction bases outside the gene matches: 9. The CDR3 extends over 16 amino acids. This sequence originates from a woman aged 60-70 years in good health and CMV-seronegative. Sequences were obtained from PBMCs. The V call is TRBV7-6, the J call TRBJ1-4; TRBD1 matches 8 bases. For the CDR3, the DNA is TGTGCCAGCAGCTTAGGGACAGGGACGGGCCGGGAAAAACTGTTTTTT. It is translated as CASSLGTGTGREKLFF.